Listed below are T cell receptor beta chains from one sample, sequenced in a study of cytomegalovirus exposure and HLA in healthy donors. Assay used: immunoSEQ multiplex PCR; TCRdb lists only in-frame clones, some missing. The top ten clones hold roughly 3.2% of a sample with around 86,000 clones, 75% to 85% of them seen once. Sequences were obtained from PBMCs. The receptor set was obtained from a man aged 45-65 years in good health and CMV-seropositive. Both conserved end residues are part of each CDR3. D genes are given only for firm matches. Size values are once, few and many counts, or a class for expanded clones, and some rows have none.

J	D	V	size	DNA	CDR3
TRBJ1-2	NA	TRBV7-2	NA	TGTGCCAGCAGCATCAGGGGACCGAACTATGGCTACACCTTC	CASSIRGPNYGYTF
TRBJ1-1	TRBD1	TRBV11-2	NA	TGTGCCAGCAGCTTAAGCCGGACAGGGGGGAACACTGAAGCTTTCTTT	CASSLSRTGGNTEAFF
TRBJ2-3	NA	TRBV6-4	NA	TGTGCCAGCAGTGATTCGGCCGTGATAGGAGGGAGGTTCGAGCAGTATTTT	CASSDSAVIGGRFEQYF
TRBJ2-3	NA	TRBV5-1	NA	TGCGCCAGCAGCTTGGGGGGCATCACAGATACGCAGTATTTT	CASSLGGITDTQYF
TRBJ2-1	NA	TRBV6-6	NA	TGTGCCAGCAGTTACGAGCGGAACTTCTACAATGAGCAGTTCTTC	CASSYERNFYNEQFF
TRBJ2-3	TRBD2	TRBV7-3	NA	TGTGCCAGCAGCTTAGCGGGAGGGCCTGCAGATACGCAGTATTTT	CASSLAGGPADTQYF
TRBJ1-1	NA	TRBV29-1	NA	TGCAGCGTTGGCGGAAGAATGAACACTGAAGCTTTCTTT	CSVGGRMNTEAFF
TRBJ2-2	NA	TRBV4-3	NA	TGCGCCAGCAGCCAAGTTCTACTAAACACCGGGGAGCTGTTTTTT	CASSQVLLNTGELFF
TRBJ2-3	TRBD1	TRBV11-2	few	TGTGCCAGCAGGCGAACAGGGGAAGATACGCAGTATTTT	CASRRTGEDTQYF
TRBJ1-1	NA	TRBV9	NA	TGTGCCAGCAGCGTAAGCCCGAACACTGAAGCTTTCTTT	CASSVSPNTEAFF
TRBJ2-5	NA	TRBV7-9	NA	TGTGCCAGCGGCTCCCTCCAAGAGACCCAGTACTTC	CASGSLQETQYF
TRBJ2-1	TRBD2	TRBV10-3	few	TGTGCCATCCAAACTAGCGACTCCTACAATGAGCAGTTCTTC	CAIQTSDSYNEQFF